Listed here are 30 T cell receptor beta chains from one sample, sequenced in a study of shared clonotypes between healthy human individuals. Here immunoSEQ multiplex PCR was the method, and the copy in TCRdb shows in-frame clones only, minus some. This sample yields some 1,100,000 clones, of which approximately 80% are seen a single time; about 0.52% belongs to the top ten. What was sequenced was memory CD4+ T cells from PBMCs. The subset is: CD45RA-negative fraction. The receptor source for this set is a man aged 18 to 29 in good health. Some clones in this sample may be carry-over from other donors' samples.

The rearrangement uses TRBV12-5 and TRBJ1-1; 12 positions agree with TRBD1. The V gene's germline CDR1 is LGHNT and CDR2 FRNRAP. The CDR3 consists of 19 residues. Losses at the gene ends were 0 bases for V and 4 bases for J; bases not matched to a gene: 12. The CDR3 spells CASGLVPGTGGGFITEAFF. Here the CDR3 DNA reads TGTGCTAGTGGTTTGGTACCCGGGACAGGGGGCGGGTTTATCACTGAAGCTTTCTTT.

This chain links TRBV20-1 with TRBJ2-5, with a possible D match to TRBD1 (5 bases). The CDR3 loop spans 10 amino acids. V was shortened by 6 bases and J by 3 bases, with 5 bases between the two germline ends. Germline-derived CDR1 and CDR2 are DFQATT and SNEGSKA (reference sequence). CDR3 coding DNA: TGCAGTGCGGACAAAGAGACCCAGTACTTC. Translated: CSADKETQYF.

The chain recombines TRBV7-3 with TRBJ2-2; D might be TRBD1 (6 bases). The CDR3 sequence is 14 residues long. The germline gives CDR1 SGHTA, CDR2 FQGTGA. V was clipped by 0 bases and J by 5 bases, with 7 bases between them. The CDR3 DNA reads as TGTGCCAGCAGCTTAACTCAGGGGACCGGGGAGCTGTTTTTT. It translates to CASSLTQGTGELFF. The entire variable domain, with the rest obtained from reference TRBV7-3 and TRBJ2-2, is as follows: GAGVSQTPSNKVTEKGKYVELRCDPISGHTALYWYRQSLGQGPEFLIYFQGTGAADDSGLPNDRFFAVRPEGSVSTLKIQRTERGDSAVYLCASSLTQGTGELFFGEGSRLTVL.

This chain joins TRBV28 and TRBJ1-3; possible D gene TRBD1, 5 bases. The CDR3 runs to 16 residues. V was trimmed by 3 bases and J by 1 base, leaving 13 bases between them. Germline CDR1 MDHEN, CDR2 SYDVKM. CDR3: CASSLAGALSGNTIYF. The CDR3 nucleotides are TGTGCCAGCAGTTTGGCCGGGGCGCTTTCTGGAAACACCATATATTTT.

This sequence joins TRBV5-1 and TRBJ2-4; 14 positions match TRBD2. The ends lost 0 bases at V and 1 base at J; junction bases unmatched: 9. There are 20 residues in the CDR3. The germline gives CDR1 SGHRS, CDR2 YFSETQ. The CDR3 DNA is TGCGCCAGCAGCTTGGCGGGACTAGCGGGAGTCCCCCTGGCCAAAAACATTCAGTACTTC. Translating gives CASSLAGLAGVPLAKNIQYF.

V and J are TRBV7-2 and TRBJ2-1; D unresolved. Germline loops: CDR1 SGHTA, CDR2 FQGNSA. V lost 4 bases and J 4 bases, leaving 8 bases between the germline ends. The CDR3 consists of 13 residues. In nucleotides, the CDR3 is TGTGCCAGCAGCTCCCGTAGATACAATGAGCAGTTCTTC. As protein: CASSSRRYNEQFF.

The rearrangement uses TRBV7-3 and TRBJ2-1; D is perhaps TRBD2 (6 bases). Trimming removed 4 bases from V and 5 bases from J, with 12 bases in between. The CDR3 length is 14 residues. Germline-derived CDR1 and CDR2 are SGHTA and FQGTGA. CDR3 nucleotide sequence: TGTGCCAGCAGCTCGACCGGGACTGACAATGAGCAGTTCTTC. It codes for CASSSTGTDNEQFF.

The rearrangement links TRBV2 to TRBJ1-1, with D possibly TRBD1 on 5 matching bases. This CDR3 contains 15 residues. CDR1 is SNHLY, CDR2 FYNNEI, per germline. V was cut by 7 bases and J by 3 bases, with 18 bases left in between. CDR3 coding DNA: TGTGCCAGCATAAGGGCCGGGGCGGGGGACACTGAAGCTTTCTTT. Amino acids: CASIRAGAGDTEAFF.

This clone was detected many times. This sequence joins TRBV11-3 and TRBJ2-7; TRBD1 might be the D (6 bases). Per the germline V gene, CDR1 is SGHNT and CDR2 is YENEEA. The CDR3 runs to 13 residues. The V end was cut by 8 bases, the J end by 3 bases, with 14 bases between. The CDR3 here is CASPYGQNYEQYF. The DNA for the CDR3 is TGTGCCAGCCCCTATGGACAGAACTACGAGCAGTACTTC.

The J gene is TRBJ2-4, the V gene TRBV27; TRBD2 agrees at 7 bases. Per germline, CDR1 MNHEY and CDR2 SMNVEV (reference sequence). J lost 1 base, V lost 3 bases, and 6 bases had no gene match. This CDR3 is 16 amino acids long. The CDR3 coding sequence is TGTGCCAGCAGTTTCGGGGGGATGGGGGCCAAAAACATTCAGTACTTC. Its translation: CASSFGGMGAKNIQYF.

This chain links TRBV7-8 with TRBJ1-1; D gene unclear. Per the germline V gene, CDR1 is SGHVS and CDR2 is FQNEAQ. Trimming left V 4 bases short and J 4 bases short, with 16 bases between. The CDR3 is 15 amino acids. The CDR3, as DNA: TGTGCCAGCAGCTCTGCCGGATTCACGGGCACTGAAGCTTTCTTT. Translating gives CASSSAGFTGTEAFF.

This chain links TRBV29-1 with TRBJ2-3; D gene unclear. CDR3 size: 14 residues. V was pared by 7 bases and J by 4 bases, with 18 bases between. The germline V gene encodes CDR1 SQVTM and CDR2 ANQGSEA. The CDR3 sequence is CSARNAILPDTQYF. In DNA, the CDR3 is TGCAGCGCCAGAAATGCTATCCTCCCAGATACGCAGTATTTT.

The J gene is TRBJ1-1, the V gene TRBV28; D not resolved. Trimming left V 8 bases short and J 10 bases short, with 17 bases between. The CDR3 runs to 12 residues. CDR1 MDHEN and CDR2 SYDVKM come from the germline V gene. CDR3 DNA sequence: TGTGCCAGCGGGAAAGCAAACCGGGCAGCTTTCTTT. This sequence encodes CASGKANRAAFF.

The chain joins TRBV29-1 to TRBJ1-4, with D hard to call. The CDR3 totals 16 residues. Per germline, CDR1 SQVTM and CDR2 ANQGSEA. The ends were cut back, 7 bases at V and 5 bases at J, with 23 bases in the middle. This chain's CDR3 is CSAQGGALAFNEKLFF. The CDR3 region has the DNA TGCAGCGCCCAAGGAGGCGCACTGGCCTTCAATGAAAAACTGTTTTTT.

The CDR3 spells CASRAGTVNTEAFF. In nucleotides, the CDR3 is TGTGCCAGCAGAGCCGGGACAGTGAACACTGAAGCTTTCTTT. The chain combines TRBV28 with TRBJ1-1; 7 bases map to TRBD1. The CDR3 runs to 14 residues. V trimming: 6 bases; J trimming: 0 bases; junction bases outside the gene matches: 4. Germline V gene data show CDR1 as MDHEN and CDR2 as SYDVKM.

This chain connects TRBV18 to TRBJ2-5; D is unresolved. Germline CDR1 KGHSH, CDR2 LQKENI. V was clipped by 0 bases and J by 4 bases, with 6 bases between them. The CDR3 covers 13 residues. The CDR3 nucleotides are TGTGCCAGCTCACCACCGGGCTCAGAGACCCAGTACTTC. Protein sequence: CASSPPGSETQYF.

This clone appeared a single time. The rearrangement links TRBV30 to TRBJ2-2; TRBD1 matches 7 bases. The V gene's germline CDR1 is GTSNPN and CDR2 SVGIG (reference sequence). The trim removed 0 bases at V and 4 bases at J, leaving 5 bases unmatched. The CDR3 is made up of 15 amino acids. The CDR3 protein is CAWSVRAGGTGELFF. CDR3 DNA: TGTGCCTGGAGTGTTCGGGCAGGGGGCACCGGGGAGCTGTTTTTT.

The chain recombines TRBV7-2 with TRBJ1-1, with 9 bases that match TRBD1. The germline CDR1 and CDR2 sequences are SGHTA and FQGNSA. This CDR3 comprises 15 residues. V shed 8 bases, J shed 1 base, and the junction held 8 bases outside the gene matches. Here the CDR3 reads CASRRRQGGNTEAFF. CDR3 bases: TGTGCCAGCCGGAGACGACAGGGGGGGAACACTGAAGCTTTCTTT.

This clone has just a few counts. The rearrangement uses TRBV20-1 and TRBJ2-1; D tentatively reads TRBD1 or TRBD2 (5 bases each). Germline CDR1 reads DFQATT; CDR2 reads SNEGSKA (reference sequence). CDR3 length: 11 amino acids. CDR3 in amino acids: CTGAVQNEQFF. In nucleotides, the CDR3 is TGCACCGGGGCAGTCCAAAATGAGCAGTTCTTC.

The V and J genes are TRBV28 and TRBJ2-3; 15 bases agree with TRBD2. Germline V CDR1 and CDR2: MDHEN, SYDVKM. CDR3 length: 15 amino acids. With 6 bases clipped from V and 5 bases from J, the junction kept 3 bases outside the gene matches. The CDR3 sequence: CASSRGLAGGDTQYF. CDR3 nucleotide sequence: TGTGCCAGCAGCCGGGGACTAGCGGGAGGAGATACGCAGTATTTT.

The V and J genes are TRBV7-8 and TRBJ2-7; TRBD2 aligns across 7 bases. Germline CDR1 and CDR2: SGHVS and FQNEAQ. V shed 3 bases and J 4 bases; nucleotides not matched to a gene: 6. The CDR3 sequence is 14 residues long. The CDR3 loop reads CASSLVGRGYEQYF. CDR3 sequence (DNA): TGTGCCAGCAGCTTGGTGGGGAGGGGATACGAGCAGTACTTC.

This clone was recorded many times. DNA of the CDR3: TGCAGCGTTGAACTCAGGACCCAAGAGACCCAGTACTTC. The encoded protein is CSVELRTQETQYF. The chain couples TRBV29-1 to TRBJ2-5, with D unresolved. The CDR3 is 13 residues long. V dropped 2 bases and J dropped 1 base, with 8 bases sitting between them. CDR1 SQVTM and CDR2 ANQGSEA come from the germline V gene.

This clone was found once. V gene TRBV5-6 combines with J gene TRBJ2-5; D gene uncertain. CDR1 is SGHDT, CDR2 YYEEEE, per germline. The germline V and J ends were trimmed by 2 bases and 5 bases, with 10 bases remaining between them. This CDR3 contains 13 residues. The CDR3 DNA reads TGTGCCAGCAGCTTACGGTCCGCGGAGACCCAGTACTTC. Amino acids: CASSLRSAETQYF.

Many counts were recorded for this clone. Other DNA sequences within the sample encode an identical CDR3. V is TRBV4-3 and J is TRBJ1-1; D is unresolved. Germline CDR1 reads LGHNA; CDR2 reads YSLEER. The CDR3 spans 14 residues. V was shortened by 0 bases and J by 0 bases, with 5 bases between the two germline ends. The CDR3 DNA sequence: TGCGCCAGCAGCCAAGATCCAGTGAACACTGAAGCTTTCTTT. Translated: CASSQDPVNTEAFF.

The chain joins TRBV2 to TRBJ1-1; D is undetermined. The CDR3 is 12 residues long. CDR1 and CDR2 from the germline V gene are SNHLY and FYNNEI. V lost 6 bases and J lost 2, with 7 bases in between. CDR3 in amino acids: CASSYLNTEAFF. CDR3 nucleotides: TGTGCCAGCAGCTACTTAAACACTGAAGCTTTCTTT.

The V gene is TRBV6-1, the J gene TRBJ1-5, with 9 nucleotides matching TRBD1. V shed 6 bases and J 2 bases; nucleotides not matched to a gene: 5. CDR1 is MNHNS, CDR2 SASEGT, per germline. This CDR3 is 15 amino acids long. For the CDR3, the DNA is TGTGCCAGCAGAATCGGACAGGGGCGCAATCAGCCCCAGCATTTT. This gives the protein CASRIGQGRNQPQHF.

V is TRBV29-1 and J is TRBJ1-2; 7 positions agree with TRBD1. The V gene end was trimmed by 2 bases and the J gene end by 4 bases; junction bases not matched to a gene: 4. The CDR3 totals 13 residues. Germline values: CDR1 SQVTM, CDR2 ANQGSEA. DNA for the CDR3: TGCAGCGTTGAAAGGGGGCTGGGCTATGGCTACACCTTC. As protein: CSVERGLGYGYTF.

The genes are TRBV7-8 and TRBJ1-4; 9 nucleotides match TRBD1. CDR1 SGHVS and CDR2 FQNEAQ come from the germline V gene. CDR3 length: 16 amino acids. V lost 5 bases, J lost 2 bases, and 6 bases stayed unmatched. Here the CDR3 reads CASSQQGAATNEKLFF. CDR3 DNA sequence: TGTGCCAGCAGCCAACAGGGGGCGGCGACTAATGAAAAACTGTTTTTT.

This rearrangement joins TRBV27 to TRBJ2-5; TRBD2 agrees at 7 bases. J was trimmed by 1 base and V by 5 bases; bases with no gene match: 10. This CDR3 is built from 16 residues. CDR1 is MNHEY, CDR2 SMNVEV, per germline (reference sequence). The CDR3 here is CASSTRSRGVQETQYF. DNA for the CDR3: TGTGCCAGCAGTACCCGAAGCCGGGGGGTCCAAGAGACCCAGTACTTC.

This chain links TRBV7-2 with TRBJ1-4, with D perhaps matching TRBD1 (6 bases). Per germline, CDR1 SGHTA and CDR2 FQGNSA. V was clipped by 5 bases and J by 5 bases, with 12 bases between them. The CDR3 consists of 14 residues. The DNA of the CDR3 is TGTGCCAGCAGCCCGGAGACAGGAAATGAAAAACTGTTTTTT. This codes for CASSPETGNEKLFF. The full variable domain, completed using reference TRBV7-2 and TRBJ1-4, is GAGVSQSPSNKVTEKGKDVELRCDPISGHTALYWYRQSLGQGLEFLIYFQGNSAPDKSGLPSDRFSAERTGGSVSTLTIQRTQQEDSAVYLCASSPETGNEKLFFGSGTQLSVL.